A selection of T cell receptor beta chains follows, all from one sample in a study of blood T cell repertoires in COVID-19. Using immunoSEQ multiplex PCR, the repertoire was profiled, and TCRdb retains in-frame clones only, with some absent. In the table there are about 280,000 clones, roughly 88% of which are singletons. Specimen: peripheral blood. All receptors come from a woman between 70 and 85 years old with acute or convalescent COVID-19. The CDR3 runs from the conserved cysteine through the conserved F or W. Each record gives: J gene, V gene, CDR3 protein.

>TRBJ1-4|TRBV9
CASSGTGGAGLGEKLFF
>TRBJ2-3|TRBV30
CAWSRLRTRSADTQYF
>TRBJ1-6|TRBV7-9
CASSKTGDSPLHF
>TRBJ2-1|TRBV19
CASSTRDRNEQFF
>TRBJ1-5|TRBV6-2/TRBV6-3
CASSYRLGQGGNQPQHF
>TRBJ1-2|TRBV6-5
CASSWTGGNGYTF
>TRBJ1-4|TRBV7-9
CASSLGDRPNEKLFF
>TRBJ1-2|TRBV4-1
CASSQVGQWGYTF
>TRBJ2-7|TRBV5-1
CASSFLQTGREQYF
>TRBJ2-5|TRBV2
CASSGHTQETQYF
>TRBJ1-6|TRBV27
CASPNRSSPLHF
>TRBJ1-1|TRBV18
CASSPPGTGRGTEAFF
>TRBJ2-2|TRBV3-1/TRBV3-2
CASSTRTSRNTGELFF
>TRBJ1-2|TRBV5-1
CASSSGTDYGYTF
>TRBJ1-2|TRBV6-5
CASSYRDRASGYTF
>TRBJ2-7|TRBV4-2
CASSQDTSGGHRSYEQYF
>TRBJ2-7|TRBV18
CASSGQGGTYEQYF
>TRBJ2-3|TRBV7-2
CASSLASKSAQYF
>TRBJ1-1|TRBV6-1
CASTRPYPNTEAFF
>TRBJ1-4|TRBV20-1
CSAAGGEKLFF
>TRBJ1-1|TRBV5-1
CASSSQGLNTEAFF
>TRBJ1-6|TRBV2
CASSEIATGDSPLHF
>TRBJ2-1|TRBV5-4
CASSLDRGRFNEQFF
>TRBJ2-5|TRBV27
CASRSTGTRAETQYF
>TRBJ2-1|TRBV7-9
CASSGGERRNEQFF
>TRBJ1-1|TRBV6-5
CASSYSAQMNTEAFF
>TRBJ2-7|TRBV3-1/TRBV3-2
CASSQGRSGSGEQYF
>TRBJ1-3|TRBV5-1
CASSADRSSGNTIYF
>TRBJ1-5|TRBV7-2
CASSPRTDGTNQPQHF
>TRBJ1-1|TRBV6-5
CASSYWAWESTEAFF
>TRBJ2-7|TRBV29-1
CSGKQGAYEQYF
>TRBJ1-2|TRBV7-2
CASSSRQNYGYTF
>TRBJ1-1|TRBV11-2
CASSFQGLLAFF
>TRBJ2-3|TRBV28
CASRRGQSTQYF
>TRBJ2-1|TRBV10-3
CAAAGVGEQFF
>TRBJ1-4|TRBV19
CASSIGGQGSYEKLFF
>TRBJ2-5|TRBV5-5
CASSLTSGQQETQYF
>TRBJ2-1|TRBV5-6
CASSLRLRSSYNEQFF
>TRBJ2-5|TRBV7-2
CASSFRDSWETQYF
>TRBJ1-1|TRBV3-1/TRBV3-2
CASSVGTGRTEAFF
>TRBJ2-1|TRBV3-1/TRBV3-2
CASSQGYGGNEQFF
>TRBJ1-3|TRBV28
CASSSARRGSGNTIYF
>TRBJ1-5|TRBV29-1
CSVSRGVNQPQHF
>TRBJ2-1|TRBV5-1
CASSLAVGAASYNEQFF
>TRBJ1-2|TRBV3-1/TRBV3-2
CASSHLGLSQGYTF
>TRBJ1-2|TRBV5-4
CASSEGSSFNYGYTF